A single sample gave rise to the 4 T cell receptor beta chains below, sequenced in a study of T-cell reconstitution after alpha-beta-depleted transplantation in children. Unique molecular identifiers tagged the TCRbeta library. TCRdb processed the PCR reads anew with MiXCR; each CDR3 protein has one entry. Among roughly 490,000 distinct CDR3 sequences, over 10% were seen once, and the ten largest hold 12% to 15%. The sample in question was PBMCs, mostly from graft donor cells, obtained 180 days after TCRalphabeta/CD19-depleted stem cell transplant. Receptors originate from a female patient aged 2-9 years who had a stem cell transplant for aplastic anemia, so the T cells may come from the graft donor.

This chain connects TRBV29-1 to TRBJ1-4, with 11 positions matching TRBD1. The CDR3 loop spans 15 amino acids. With V trimmed by 4 bases and J by 2 bases, 3 bases remained unmatched. Germline V gene sequence: CDR1 SQVTM, CDR2 ANQGSEA. CDR3 amino acids: CSVVGTGGTNEKLFF. The CDR3 coding sequence is TGCAGCGTTGTCGGGACAGGGGGGACTAATGAAAAACTGTTTTTT.

In its sample, this clonotype was seen many times. The chain is built from TRBV25-1 and TRBJ2-5; tentative D call: TRBD2 (5 bases). Trimming pared 6 bases from V and 2 bases from J, leaving 13 bases between. This CDR3 has 14 residues. From germline, CDR1 is MGHDK and CDR2 SYGVNS. The CDR3 bases are TGTGCCAGCAGCGACCCGACGGGACAAGAGACCCAGTACTTC. This encodes CASSDPTGQETQYF.

This clonotype was picked up a small number of times. This chain joins TRBV5-6 and TRBJ2-1; D might be TRBD2 (6 bases). Trimming stripped 4 bases from V and 3 bases from J, with 20 bases between. Germline values: CDR1 SGHDT, CDR2 YYEEEE. The CDR3 loop spans 17 amino acids. CDR3 amino acids: CASSHLESGPNYNEQFF. In DNA form, the CDR3 reads TGTGCCAGCAGCCACCTCGAAAGCGGGCCGAACTACAATGAGCAGTTCTTC.

This clonotype was detected a few times. This chain links TRBV30 with TRBJ2-7; 9 positions agree with TRBD2. Trimming removed 5 bases from V and 7 bases from J; junction bases left unmatched: 9. The length of the CDR3 is 13 residues. Per germline, CDR1 GTSNPN and CDR2 SVGIG (reference sequence). CDR3 bases: TGTGCCTGGGGGACTAGCTCGACGGTAGAGCAGTACTTC. The encoded protein is CAWGTSSTVEQYF.